Reported below is one TCR beta chain. Its target is unknown. This sample stems from a study of CD4 T cells in relation to SARS-CoV-2 and coronaviruses. In the study overall: Convalescent patients were eight or nine males and 4 females; two were Hispanic.

Broader study findings: Memory recall responses, not primary responses primed in culture, are what the assay detects. Compared with monoreactive clones, crossreactive clones showed significantly weaker SARS-CoV-2 expansion.

Naive and memory CD4+ T cell DNA was deep-sequenced without culture. Sequencing was performed with immunoSEQ multiplex PCR; in TCRdb, only in-frame clones are kept and a portion is missing. The data contain some 35,000 clones, approximately 90% of them singletons. V lost 2 bases, J lost 2 bases, and 7 bases lay in between. Germline V gives CDR1 SGHRS, CDR2 YFSETQ. This CDR3 region has 13 residues. This TCR was recovered from an adult with COVID-19. Sequences were obtained from memory CD4+ T cells from PBMCs. The V gene is TRBV5-1, the J gene TRBJ2-5; D unclear. The CDR3 sequence is CASSFSPQETQYF. The CDR3 DNA follows: TGCGCCAGCAGCTTCTCGCCGCAAGAGACCCAGTACTTC.